This TCR beta chain emerged from a study of shared clonotypes between healthy human individuals. Findings and caveats of the study: Sample collection involved blood only; tissue repertoires are likely different.

Authors' analysis steps: Owing to the provision of junction-only sequences devoid of quality scores by immunoSEQ, filtering differed. The assay was immunoSEQ multiplex PCR, and TCRdb's table has in-frame clones only and misses some. Clone size and the V and J calls come from that table; the DNA yielded D and trimming. The sample lists about 1 million clones, about 84% seen once, with under 0.65% in the top ten. On this clone: Its antigen is not known.

Germline V gives CDR1 GTSNPN, CDR2 SVGIG (reference sequence). The V segment lost 3 bases and the J segment 4 bases; nucleotides outside the gene matches: 0. CDR3 length equals 12 residues. The rearrangement links TRBV30 to TRBJ1-2; 9 bases match TRBD1. Sequencing was performed on memory CD4+ T cells from PBMCs. Subset described: CD45RA-negative fraction. This receptor was identified in a man aged 18 to 29 in good health. Some clones in this sample may be carry-over from other donors' samples. The CDR3 sequence is CAWRQGAYGYTF. CDR3 DNA sequence: TGTGCCTGGAGACAGGGGGCCTATGGCTACACCTTC.